One and the same sample provided the 24 T cell receptor beta chains below, sequenced in a study of HIV-infected patients and healthy controls. Follow-up blood was drawn about 14 weeks, roughly three months, after antiretroviral therapy began. No cell fractionation was done, so the repertoire covers all unsorted peripheral blood T cells. cDNA was made from approximately 500 ng RNA using alpha and beta constant primers. Alpha and beta chain libraries were made separately by chain-specific third strand synthesis with multiplexing indices. TCRdb itself ran the 5' RACE reads through MiXCR, one entry per CDR3 protein. The profile covers 5,300 or so distinct CDR3 sequences, with roughly 9.7% appearing a single time and more than 25% taken by the ten largest. The sequencing used blood, collected during antiretroviral therapy. All receptors come from an adult with HIV infection.

The gene calls are TRBV28 and TRBJ1-5; D is possibly TRBD1 (6 bases). Per the germline V gene, CDR1 is MDHEN and CDR2 is SYDVKM. The CDR3 is 16 residues long. V was shortened by 4 bases and J by 2 bases, with 15 bases between the two germline ends. The CDR3 DNA follows: TGTGCCAGCAGTTCCGAAACAGGGATGCGCAATCAGCCCCAGCATTTT. It specifies CASSSETGMRNQPQHF.

In this sample, this clonotype is medium-sized. V gene TRBV7-8 combines with J gene TRBJ1-5; D possibly corresponds to TRBD1 (5 bases). CDR1 is SGHVS and CDR2 is FQNEAQ in the germline V gene. This CDR3 spans 15 amino acids. Trimming left V 1 base short and J 7 bases short, with 14 bases between. This chain's CDR3 is CASSLDFRVRQPQHF. For the CDR3, the DNA is TGTGCCAGCAGCTTAGATTTCAGGGTGAGGCAGCCCCAGCATTTT. Complete variable domain (other parts from reference TRBV7-8 and TRBJ1-5): GAGVSQSPRYKVAKRGQDVALRCDPISGHVSLFWYQQALGQGPEFLTYFQNEAQLDKSGLPSDRFFAERPEGSVSTLKIQRTQQEDSAVYLCASSLDFRVRQPQHFGDGTRLSIL.

By sample fraction, this clonotype is medium-sized (0.01 to 0.1%). The V call is TRBV6-5, the J call TRBJ1-5, with 8 bases fitting TRBD1. The CDR3 runs 14 residues. Germline V gene data show CDR1 as MNHEY and CDR2 as SVGAGI. V was clipped by 7 bases and J by 6 bases; unmatched bases: 8. The chain's CDR3 is CASKEDRGSQPQHF. DNA of the CDR3: TGTGCCAGCAAGGAAGACAGGGGAAGTCAGCCCCAGCATTTT.

Ten or more counts support this clonotype. The chain joins TRBV29-1 to TRBJ2-7, with 9 bases aligning to TRBD2. The CDR3 is made up of 14 amino acids. The germline gives CDR1 SQVTM, CDR2 ANQGSEA. The trim removed 7 bases at V and 3 bases at J, leaving 10 bases unmatched. The chain's CDR3 is CSAKLAGANYEQYF. For the CDR3, the DNA is TGCAGCGCCAAACTAGCGGGTGCTAACTACGAGCAGTACTTC.

By sample fraction, this clonotype is medium-sized (0.01 to 0.1%). In nucleotides, the CDR3 is TGTGCCAGCAGTTACTCGATGGGACGAGATGAGCAGTTCTTC. Translated, it gives CASSYSMGRDEQFF. The V call is TRBV6-5, the J call TRBJ2-1; D is tentatively TRBD1 or TRBD2 (5 bases each). Trimming cost V 0 bases and J 8 bases, with 11 bases left between them. Germline CDR1 and CDR2: MNHEY and SVGAGI. The CDR3 runs 14 residues.

In its sample, this clonotype ranks as medium-sized. This chain joins TRBV6-5 and TRBJ1-1; no definite D call. The CDR3 length is 14 residues. Trimming took 5 bases from V and 2 from J, leaving 12 bases between them. Looked up from germline, CDR1 is MNHEY and CDR2 is SVGAGI. CDR3 residues: CASSPGRENTEAFF. The CDR3 bases are TGTGCCAGCAGTCCGGGGAGGGAAAACACTGAAGCTTTCTTT.

Judged by abundance, this clonotype is medium-sized. This sequence joins TRBV7-2 and TRBJ1-2; D possibly corresponds to TRBD1 (5 bases). Trimming took off 7 bases at V and 1 base at J, with 10 bases between the two ends. Per the germline V gene, CDR1 is SGHTA and CDR2 is FQGNSA. The CDR3 contains 13 residues. Written as DNA, the CDR3 is TGTGCCAGCAACGAGGGGAGTAACTATGGCTACACCTTC. It encodes CASNEGSNYGYTF.

This clonotype was counted ten times or more. This sequence joins TRBV19 and TRBJ2-3, with TRBD2 matching over 9 bases. CDR3 length equals 17 residues. After removal of 3 bases from V and 0 bases from J, the junction contained 7 bases not matched to a gene. In germline, CDR1 is LNHDA, CDR2 SQIVND (reference sequence). The CDR3 DNA reads TGTGCCAGTAGTATGGTTTGGCGGGAGGGAAGCACAGATACGCAGTATTTT. Encoded protein: CASSMVWREGSTDTQYF. Full variable domain (rest looked up from reference TRBV19 and TRBJ2-3): DGGITQSPKYLFRKEGQNVTLSCEQNLNHDAMYWYRQDPGQGLRLIYYSQIVNDFQKGDIAEGYSVSREKKESFPLTVTSAQKNPTAFYLCASSMVWREGSTDTQYFGPGTRLTVL.

This chain connects TRBV28 to TRBJ2-3, with 9 nucleotides matching TRBD1. Unmatched junction bases numbered 9, after V lost 7 bases and J lost 4 bases. The CDR3 covers 15 residues. Germline V gives CDR1 MDHEN, CDR2 SYDVKM. The CDR3 region is CASTTTGGRSDTQYF. DNA of the CDR3: TGTGCCAGCACGACGACAGGGGGAAGGTCAGATACGCAGTATTTT. Based on the CDR3 plus reference TRBV28 and TRBJ2-3, the full variable domain is DVKVTQSSRYLVKRTGEKVFLECVQDMDHENMFWYRQDPGLGLRLIYFSYDVKMKEKGDIPEGYSVSREKKERFSLILESASTNQTSMYLCASTTTGGRSDTQYFGPGTRLTVL.

By share of the sample, this clonotype is medium-sized (0.01 to 0.1%). The gene calls are TRBV4-1 and TRBJ1-4; a weak D match, TRBD1 (5 bases). This CDR3 is 16 amino acids long. Between the trimmed V and J ends, which lost 5 bases and 5 bases, there was a span of 18 bases. Germline V gene data show CDR1 as MGHRA and CDR2 as YSYEKL. The CDR3 DNA reads as TGCGCCAGCAGCATCCGACAGAGCACTATCAATGAAAAACTGTTTTTT. It translates to CASSIRQSTINEKLFF.

In its sample, this clonotype is medium-sized. This chain uses TRBV2 with TRBJ2-1; D remains ambiguous. The V and J ends lost 4 bases and 4 bases respectively, with 8 bases between them. Germline CDR1 SNHLY, CDR2 FYNNEI. The length of the CDR3 is 13 residues. The CDR3 is CASSAKSYNEQFF. CDR3 coding DNA: TGTGCCAGCAGTGCTAAATCTTACAATGAGCAGTTCTTC.

This clonotype was seen ten or more times. The chain recombines TRBV5-4 with TRBJ2-7, with TRBD1 identical over 7 bases. Germline loops: CDR1 SGHNT, CDR2 YYREEE (reference sequence). The CDR3 covers 14 residues. The ends lost 4 bases at V and 4 bases at J; junction bases unmatched: 8. CDR3 sequence (DNA): TGTGCCAGCAGCGTATCCGGGACAGCGTACGAGCAGTACTTC. As protein: CASSVSGTAYEQYF.

This clonotype is classed as medium-sized (0.01 to 0.1%). The CDR3 loop is CASSYGPPLNEQFF. The CDR3 DNA follows: TGTGCCAGCAGTTACGGTCCCCCCTTGAATGAGCAGTTCTTC. The genes are TRBV6-5 and TRBJ2-1, with D unresolved. CDR1 MNHEY and CDR2 SVGAGI come from the germline V gene. The V gene lost 2 bases and the J gene lost 7 bases, with 12 bases spanning the gap. This CDR3 region has 14 residues.

This clonotype is judged medium-sized. This chain joins TRBV7-3 and TRBJ2-3; 8 nucleotides match TRBD2. V gave up 5 bases and J gave up 2 bases; unmatched junction bases: 9. The CDR3 runs 16 residues. Germline CDR1 and CDR2: SGHTA and FQGTGA. The CDR3 nucleotides read TGTGCCAGCAGCCTATCTAGTAGCGGGGTCACAGATACGCAGTATTTT. Amino acids: CASSLSSSGVTDTQYF.

Ten or more counts support this clonotype. The gene calls are TRBV7-9 and TRBJ2-7, with D possibly TRBD2 on 5 matching bases. V was cut by 1 base and J by 7 bases, with 17 bases left in between. This CDR3 comprises 15 residues. The germline CDR1 and CDR2 sequences are SEHNR and FQNEAQ (reference sequence). The CDR3 nucleotides read TGTGCCAGCAGCTTAGACTCAGGCGCAACGGGGGAGCAGTACTTC. Translating gives CASSLDSGATGEQYF.

This clonotype has at least ten counts. The genes are TRBV20-1 and TRBJ2-7, with 11 positions matching TRBD1. V lost 3 bases to trimming and J lost 3 bases; unmatched junction nucleotides: 7. Germline values: CDR1 DFQATT, CDR2 SNEGSKA (reference sequence). The CDR3 covers 15 residues. This chain's CDR3 is CSARGKDRGLYEQYF. For the CDR3, the DNA is TGCAGTGCTAGGGGGAAGGACAGGGGGCTCTACGAGCAGTACTTC.

Many counts were recorded for this clonotype. V gene TRBV7-9 combines with J gene TRBJ2-7; 10 nucleotides match TRBD2. V gave up 0 bases and J gave up 5 bases; unmatched junction bases: 4. Germline V CDR1 and CDR2: SEHNR, FQNEAQ (reference sequence). The CDR3 sequence is 15 residues long. The CDR3 DNA reads as TGTGCCAGCAGCTTAGCAGCGGGAGGGCCCCACGAGCAGTACTTC. Translation: CASSLAAGGPHEQYF.

This clonotype was seen many times. V and J are TRBV6-6 and TRBJ2-4; perhaps TRBD2 as D (6 bases). The CDR3 has 14 residues. From germline, CDR1 is MNHNY and CDR2 SVGAGI (reference sequence). V dropped 5 bases and J dropped 4 bases, with 12 bases sitting between them. In DNA form, the CDR3 reads TGTGCCAGCAGTCTGGGACTGCTTAAAAACATTCAGTACTTC. Translated, it gives CASSLGLLKNIQYF.

This clonotype showed up many times. The chain couples TRBV7-2 to TRBJ1-1; TRBD1 matches at 9 bases. The germline V gene encodes CDR1 SGHTA and CDR2 FQGNSA. Unmatched junction bases numbered 8, after V lost 5 bases and J lost 4 bases. CDR3 length: 15 residues. The CDR3 DNA sequence: TGTGCCAGCAGCATATACAGGGGGCGCGGCACTGAAGCTTTCTTT. As protein: CASSIYRGRGTEAFF.

This clonotype qualifies as medium-sized. The V call is TRBV10-3, the J call TRBJ1-2; D remains unclear. This CDR3 region has 13 residues. Germline CDR1 is ENHRY and CDR2 is SYGVKD. Trimming stripped 6 bases from V and 1 base from J, with 9 bases between. CDR3 in amino acids: CAISHTDNYGYTF. The DNA for the CDR3 is TGTGCCATCAGCCACACAGATAACTATGGCTACACCTTC.

This clonotype appeared many times. The chain has TRBV28 and TRBJ2-7; D is possibly TRBD2 (6 bases). CDR1 is MDHEN, CDR2 SYDVKM, per germline. This CDR3 region has 16 residues. Trimming took off 6 bases at V and 0 bases at J, with 18 bases between the two ends. CDR3 nucleotide sequence: TGTGCCAGCAGCTACCCTCCGAGGCGGGACTCCTACGAGCAGTACTTC. This encodes CASSYPPRRDSYEQYF.

By share of the sample, this clonotype is medium-sized. The CDR3 spells CASSERGGTEAFF. The DNA of the CDR3 is TGTGCCAGCAGTGAAAGGGGGGGCACTGAAGCTTTCTTT. The chain is built from TRBV2 and TRBJ1-1, with D possibly being TRBD1 (6 bases). CDR3 size: 13 residues. V gave up 2 bases and J gave up 4 bases, with 8 bases separating them. CDR1 SNHLY and CDR2 FYNNEI come from the germline V gene.

The chain combines TRBV10-3 with TRBJ2-1; 7 nucleotides line up with TRBD1. Germline values: CDR1 ENHRY, CDR2 SYGVKD. J lost 6 bases, V lost 6 bases, and 11 bases had no gene match. The CDR3 runs 15 residues. CDR3 residues: CAISPRTGQGNEQFF. CDR3 in DNA: TGTGCCATCAGCCCAAGGACAGGTCAGGGCAATGAGCAGTTCTTC.

This clonotype was detected a few times. V usage is TRBV20-1 and J usage is TRBJ1-2; 9 bases map to TRBD1. The CDR3 has 13 amino acids. CDR1 DFQATT and CDR2 SNEGSKA come from the germline V gene (reference sequence). The J segment lost 4 bases and the V segment lost 5 bases, leaving 5 bases of the junction unmatched. The CDR3 DNA reads as TGCAGTGCTGAGACGGGACAGGGCTATGGCTACACCTTC. This codes for CSAETGQGYGYTF.